Below are 32 T cell receptor beta chains sequenced from a single sample in a study of beta chain features in type 1 diabetes. Reverse transcription of all isolated RNA meant that expressed TCRB transcripts were sequenced. Sequencing used immunoSEQ multiplex PCR; TCRdb keeps in-frame clones, though not all of them. The sample has 350,000 to 450,000 clones; approximately 15% are singletons. The sequencing sample was made of naive CD4+ T cells from blood. These TCRs come from a man aged 25 to 40 in good health.

The rearrangement uses TRBV4-3 and TRBJ2-3; TRBD2 matches 8 bases. The trim removed 1 base at V and 0 bases at J, leaving 15 bases unmatched. Germline V gene lookup returns CDR1 LGHNA and CDR2 YSLEER. This CDR3 contains 20 residues. CDR3 nucleotides: TGCGCCAGCAGCCAAGGATATCCGGGACTAGGGTCGGGGAGCACAGATACGCAGTATTTT. It codes for CASSQGYPGLGSGSTDTQYF.

The chain employs TRBV29-1 and TRBJ2-2; 8 positions match TRBD2. V dropped 7 bases and J dropped 4; count of bases not matched to a gene: 11. The CDR3 length is 15 residues. Germline CDR1 reads SQVTM; CDR2 reads ANQGSEA. In DNA, the CDR3 is TGCAGCGGCCAGGTGGCGGGGGGCCCCACCGGGGAGCTGTTTTTT. It specifies CSGQVAGGPTGELFF.

DNA of the CDR3: TGTGCCTGGAGTCTATCGGGAAAAGCTTTCTTT. This encodes CAWSLSGKAFF. The chain carries TRBV30 and TRBJ1-1; D not resolved. CDR1 and CDR2 from the germline V gene are GTSNPN and SVGIG (reference sequence). The CDR3 contains 11 residues. The V and J ends lost 2 bases and 9 bases respectively, with 10 bases between them.

The table lists this clone with a few counts. Other DNA sequences in the same sample also yield this CDR3. The CDR3 region is CAWSVGYTGELFF. CDR3 nucleotides: TGTGCCTGGAGTGTGGGCTACACCGGGGAGCTGTTTTTT. This chain uses TRBV30 with TRBJ2-2, with D uncertain. The germline V and J ends were trimmed by 0 bases and 3 bases, with 5 bases remaining between them. The V gene's germline CDR1 is GTSNPN and CDR2 SVGIG (reference sequence). There are 13 residues in the CDR3.

The chain has TRBV5-1 and TRBJ2-7; D remains ambiguous. This CDR3 contains 13 residues. The germline CDR1 and CDR2 sequences are SGHRS and YFSETQ. V was trimmed by 1 base and J by 2 bases, leaving 7 bases between them. The CDR3 nucleotides read TGCGCCAGCAGCTTGCCCGGAGCCTACGAGCAGTACTTC. Amino acids: CASSLPGAYEQYF.

V and J are TRBV6-5 and TRBJ1-2; 12 bases fit TRBD1. Germline V gene sequence: CDR1 MNHEY, CDR2 SVGAGI. This CDR3 spans 15 amino acids. V shed 7 bases and J 4 bases; nucleotides not matched to a gene: 7. The CDR3 nucleotides read TGTGCCAGCAACCAGGGGACAGGGGGCGCCTATGGCTACACCTTC. The encoded protein is CASNQGTGGAYGYTF.

The rearrangement uses TRBV27 and TRBJ2-4; TRBD2 agrees at 9 bases. The trim removed 2 bases at V and 4 bases at J, leaving 9 bases unmatched. Looked up from germline, CDR1 is MNHEY and CDR2 is SMNVEV (reference sequence). CDR3 length: 17 amino acids. The CDR3 bases are TGTGCCAGCAGTTTAAGTGCTAGCGGGGCGATTAAAAACATTCAGTACTTC. It codes for CASSLSASGAIKNIQYF.

This clone was seen only a few times. The genes are TRBV7-2 and TRBJ1-1; D not certain. With 5 bases removed from V and 1 base from J, the gap between germline ends came to 14 bases. The CDR3 totals 15 residues. Germline values: CDR1 SGHTA, CDR2 FQGNSA. The CDR3 DNA reads TGTGCCAGCAGCCCCGGAGTAGCTAAGAACACTGAAGCTTTCTTT. Amino acid sequence: CASSPGVAKNTEAFF.

The table lists this clone with a few counts. The chain employs TRBV7-2 and TRBJ2-1; TRBD2 agrees at 7 bases. J gave up 8 bases and V 4 bases, and 8 bases lay outside the gene matches. This CDR3 has 14 residues. Germline V gene data show CDR1 as SGHTA and CDR2 as FQGNSA. The CDR3 region has the DNA TGTGCCAGCAGCTCTGGACTAGTAGTCGATGAGCAGTTCTTC. Protein sequence: CASSSGLVVDEQFF.

This clone was recorded a few times. The rearrangement links TRBV14 to TRBJ2-5; 13 nucleotides match TRBD2. This CDR3 is 20 amino acids long. V lost 2 bases, J lost 5 bases, and 17 bases stayed unmatched. The germline V gene has CDR1 SGHDN and CDR2 FVKESK. The CDR3: CASSQFRGLAGDRVGETQYF. Here the CDR3 DNA reads TGTGCCAGCAGCCAATTCCGCGGACTAGCGGGGGATCGAGTCGGGGAGACCCAGTACTTC. Together with reference TRBV14 and TRBJ2-5, the CDR3 gives the full variable domain: EAGVTQFPSHSVIEKGQTVTLRCDPISGHDNLYWYRRVMGKEIKFLLHFVKESKQDESGMPNNRFLAERTGGTYSTLKVQPAELEDSGVYFCASSQFRGLAGDRVGETQYFGPGTRLLVL.

This clone was found a few times. The V call is TRBV9, the J call TRBJ2-1; TRBD2 matches 8 bases. This CDR3 spans 13 amino acids. CDR1 SGDLS and CDR2 YYNGEE come from the germline V gene. V shed 4 bases, J shed 9 bases, and the junction held 6 bases outside the gene matches. This CDR3 is CASSSGTSAEQFF. CDR3 DNA: TGTGCCAGCAGCTCCGGGACTAGTGCTGAGCAGTTCTTC.

The CDR3 protein is CASSEVSGRMETQYF. As DNA, the CDR3 is TGTGCCAGCAGTGAAGTTAGCGGGAGAATGGAGACCCAGTACTTC. V gene TRBV6-1 combines with J gene TRBJ2-5; 9 positions match TRBD2. Germline V gene sequence: CDR1 MNHNS, CDR2 SASEGT. This CDR3 region has 15 residues. After removal of 1 base from V and 5 bases from J, the junction contained 5 bases not matched to a gene.

This clone has just a few counts. The rearrangement joins TRBV11-2 to TRBJ1-2, with 11 positions matching TRBD1. Germline CDR1 reads SGHAT; CDR2 reads FQNNGV. Trimming took 4 bases from V and 5 from J; bases not matched to a gene: 6. This CDR3 region has 15 residues. Here the CDR3 DNA reads TGTGCCAGCAGCTCACGGGGACAGGGGGGATATGGCTACACCTTC. Amino acids: CASSSRGQGGYGYTF.

This chain links TRBV4-1 with TRBJ2-1; D may be TRBD1 (6 bases). V was clipped by 0 bases and J by 4 bases, with 16 bases between them. Germline CDR1 is MGHRA and CDR2 is YSYEKL. The CDR3 loop spans 17 amino acids. The CDR3 region is CASSQDGVARGYNEQFF. DNA for the CDR3: TGCGCCAGCAGCCAAGATGGAGTAGCCAGGGGTTACAATGAGCAGTTCTTC.

The gene calls are TRBV5-4 and TRBJ2-2; D might be TRBD1 (6 bases). V lost 1 base and J lost 3, with 10 bases in between. Germline V CDR1 and CDR2: SGHNT, YYREEE (reference sequence). The CDR3 totals 15 residues. CDR3 in DNA: TGTGCCAGCAGCTTGTCAGGGGTGGACACCGGGGAGCTGTTTTTT. Its protein product is CASSLSGVDTGELFF.

The rearrangement uses TRBV29-1 and TRBJ2-2; 11 bases line up with TRBD1. V shed 6 bases and J 10 bases; nucleotides not matched to a gene: 4. Per the germline V gene, CDR1 is SQVTM and CDR2 is ANQGSEA. The CDR3 is made up of 12 amino acids. The CDR3 here is CSVGQGAMELFF. The CDR3 DNA sequence: TGCAGCGTCGGACAGGGGGCTATGGAGCTGTTTTTT.

A word on this clone: At one boundary the junction diverges from the germline segment, which might be a read error. V gene TRBV7-2 combines with J gene TRBJ2-1; 9 positions match TRBD2. This CDR3 region has 16 residues. Germline V gives CDR1 SGHTA, CDR2 FQGNSA. The CDR3, as DNA: TGCGCCAGCAGCCAAGTAGCGGGGGTATTCTACAATGAGCAGTTCTTC. It yields the protein CASSQVAGVFYNEQFF.

This chain uses TRBV4-3 with TRBJ2-1; D perhaps matches TRBD2 (7 bases). Trimming cost V 1 base and J 8 bases, with 15 bases left between them. Germline CDR1 reads LGHNA; CDR2 reads YSLEER. The CDR3 contains 15 residues. The CDR3 reads CASSQGWAGAHEQFF. In DNA, the CDR3 is TGCGCCAGCAGCCAAGGGTGGGCGGGGGCGCATGAGCAGTTCTTC.

This clone was counted a single time. The chain joins TRBV18 to TRBJ1-2, with 9 bases matching TRBD1. V was clipped by 5 bases and J by 8 bases; unmatched bases: 12. CDR1 and CDR2 from the germline V gene are KGHSH and LQKENI. The CDR3 runs to 15 residues. CDR3 in DNA: TGTGCCAGCTCAGTGGTGGGACAGGGAGTGAGCGGCTACACCTTC. Translated: CASSVVGQGVSGYTF.

This clone was counted a few times. The chain uses TRBV23-1 and TRBJ2-6, with D possibly matching TRBD1 (6 bases). TRBV23-1 is classed as an ORF, of uncertain function. CDR3 size: 17 residues. V was clipped by 2 bases and J by 3 bases, with 14 bases between them. CDR3 coding DNA: TGCGCCAGCAGTCAACCGATAACAGGGTATGGGGCCAACGTCCTGACTTTC. Translated: CASSQPITGYGANVLTF.

The rearrangement joins TRBV18 to TRBJ2-2; tentatively, D is TRBD2 (5 bases). Trimming took off 7 bases at V and 0 bases at J, with 12 bases between the two ends. Germline loops: CDR1 KGHSH, CDR2 LQKENI. The CDR3 contains 15 residues. The CDR3 bases are TGTGCCAGCTTAACCGGGAAATCGAACACCGGGGAGCTGTTTTTT. Its translation is CASLTGKSNTGELFF.

This clone was found a few times. V gene TRBV2 combines with J gene TRBJ2-6; D not resolved. The CDR3 covers 15 residues. V dropped 4 bases and J dropped 0 bases, with 7 bases sitting between them. Germline lookup yields CDR1 SNHLY and CDR2 FYNNEI. The CDR3 sequence is CASSVTVSGANVLTF. The CDR3 DNA is TGTGCCAGCAGTGTGACGGTCTCTGGGGCCAACGTCCTGACTTTC. The full variable domain, with the rest looked up from reference TRBV2 and TRBJ2-6, is EPEVTQTPSHQVTQMGQEVILRCVPISNHLYFYWYRQILGQKVEFLVSFYNNEISEKSEIFDDQFSVERPDGSNFTLKIRSTKLEDSAMYFCASSVTVSGANVLTFGAGSRLTVL.

This clone has more than one count but fewer than ten. The chain couples TRBV6-6 to TRBJ2-1; a weak D match, TRBD2 (6 bases). Trimming took off 2 bases at V and 4 bases at J, with 9 bases between the two ends. CDR1 and CDR2 (germline): MNHNY, SVGAGI (reference sequence). This CDR3 spans 14 amino acids. CDR3 in DNA: TGTGCCAGCAGTTACAGGCGGGGTTACAATGAGCAGTTCTTC. This codes for CASSYRRGYNEQFF.

This clone was recorded a few times. The chain couples TRBV7-9 to TRBJ2-7; D remains ambiguous. V was clipped by 0 bases and J by 2 bases, with 11 bases between them. CDR1 SEHNR and CDR2 FQNEAQ come from the germline V gene (reference sequence). The CDR3 is 15 residues long. The CDR3 spells CASSLAKESTYEQYV. In nucleotides, the CDR3 is TGTGCCAGCAGCTTAGCCAAAGAGTCCACCTACGAGCAGTACGTC.

In its sample, this clone was seen a few times. The V and J genes are TRBV4-2 and TRBJ1-2, with no clear D. The CDR3 runs to 12 residues. Trimming stripped 2 bases from V and 6 bases from J, with 7 bases between. Looked up from germline, CDR1 is LGHNA and CDR2 is YNFKEQ. The CDR3 loop is CASSQLKDGYTF. The CDR3 region has the DNA TGTGCCAGCAGCCAACTAAAGGATGGCTACACCTTC.

Note on this clone: The sample carries other DNA sequences with the same CDR3. The chain employs TRBV18 and TRBJ1-1; the D is unclear. Looked up from germline, CDR1 is KGHSH and CDR2 is LQKENI. The CDR3 has 13 residues. Trimming removed 3 bases at V and 0 bases at J, with 5 bases between. CDR3 in amino acids: CASSPTVNTEAFF. As DNA, the CDR3 is TGTGCCAGCTCACCGACCGTGAACACTGAAGCTTTCTTT.

In this sample, this clone turned up a few times. The chain is built from TRBV11-1 and TRBJ2-7; TRBD1 might be the D (6 bases). CDR3 length equals 13 residues. The V end lost 2 bases, the J end lost 6 bases, and 11 bases lay between the germline ends. Germline V gives CDR1 SGHAT, CDR2 FQDESV (reference sequence). The DNA of the CDR3 is TGTGCCAGCAGCTTAAATACCAGGGGCGAGCAGTACGTC. Amino acids: CASSLNTRGEQYV.

The genes are TRBV5-4 and TRBJ1-4; D uncertain. The germline gives CDR1 SGHNT, CDR2 YYREEE (reference sequence). V lost 0 bases to trimming and J lost 13 bases, with 13 bases between them. The CDR3 contains 13 residues. The DNA for the CDR3 is TGTGCCAGCAGCTTGGGGAAGACGGACTCACTGTTTTTT. It yields the protein CASSLGKTDSLFF.

In this sample, this clone turned up a few times. The rearrangement joins TRBV29-1 to TRBJ2-3; D assignment may be TRBD1 or TRBD2 (5 bases each). Trimming stripped 7 bases from V and 0 bases from J, with 14 bases between. The germline gives CDR1 SQVTM, CDR2 ANQGSEA. This CDR3 has 14 amino acids. For the CDR3, the DNA is TGCAGCGGGGGGTCGGGCACTAGCACAGATACGCAGTATTTT. Amino acid sequence: CSGGSGTSTDTQYF.

The chain is built from TRBV6-6 and TRBJ1-2; the match to TRBD1 covers 8 bases. V trimming: 5 bases; J trimming: 4 bases; junction bases outside the gene matches: 9. The CDR3 consists of 15 residues. Germline V lookup: CDR1 MNHNY, CDR2 SVGAGI (reference sequence). The CDR3 loop reads CASSDTATGGYGYTF. The CDR3 nucleotides read TGTGCCAGCAGTGACACAGCCACAGGGGGCTATGGCTACACCTTC.

On this clone itself: In the same sample, other DNA sequences code for this CDR3. The J gene is TRBJ2-7, the V gene TRBV11-2; D not certain. The CDR3 runs 13 residues. V gave up 3 bases and J gave up 4 bases, with 10 bases separating them. The germline V gene encodes CDR1 SGHAT and CDR2 FQNNGV. The CDR3 nucleotides read TGTGCCAGCAGCTTGGGCCAGAAGTACGAGCAGTACTTC. Translating gives CASSLGQKYEQYF.

The chain combines TRBV29-1 with TRBJ1-2; 7 bases line up with TRBD1. Germline V gene sequence: CDR1 SQVTM, CDR2 ANQGSEA. Trimming cost V 4 bases and J 2 bases; bases outside gene matches: 4. The CDR3 totals 13 residues. The CDR3 protein is CSVGGRGNYGYTF. For the CDR3, the DNA is TGCAGCGTTGGGGGCAGGGGGAACTATGGCTACACCTTC.